One sample yielded the 17 T cell receptor beta chains listed below, sequenced in a study of tumour-infiltrating T cells in Burkitt lymphoma. TCRdb keeps only in-frame clones here, not all; method: immunoSEQ multiplex PCR. The sample comprises some 4,000 clones, more than 13% of which are singletons, and roughly 23% rests with the top ten. Sequenced material: tumor tissue. The receptors shown here come from a human donor with Burkitt lymphoma.

This clone was seen more than once but under ten times. This chain uses TRBV6-1 with TRBJ1-5; D remains unclear. Germline V CDR1 and CDR2: MNHNS, SASEGT. This CDR3 has 15 amino acids. V was clipped by 6 bases and J by 3 bases, with 15 bases between them. The CDR3 bases are TGTGCCAGCAGCCCATTTCCGGGCCTCAATCAGCCCCAGCATTTT. As protein: CASSPFPGLNQPQHF.

This chain connects TRBV4-2 to TRBJ1-5; D ambiguous. Germline V gene sequence: CDR1 LGHNA, CDR2 YNFKEQ. There are 15 residues in the CDR3. V lost 0 bases, J lost 0 bases, and 6 bases lay in between. In DNA, the CDR3 is TGTGCCAGCAGCCAAGATCAGTATAGCAATCAGCCCCAGCATTTT. Residues: CASSQDQYSNQPQHF.

This chain joins TRBV7-9 and TRBJ1-4; D unclear. CDR1 and CDR2 from the germline V gene are SEHNR and FQNEAQ (reference sequence). The CDR3 sequence is 12 residues long. Trimming took 1 base from V and 6 from J, leaving 3 bases between them. The CDR3 protein is CASSLVDEKLFF. The CDR3 nucleotides are TGTGCCAGCAGCTTAGTCGATGAAAAACTGTTTTTT.

This clone showed up just once. One end of the junction varies from germline; a read error may be responsible. The chain has TRBV18 and TRBJ2-7; 9 bases are a match to TRBD1. CDR3 size: 15 residues. The V gene's germline CDR1 is KGHSH and CDR2 LQKENI. The CDR3 region is CTSSPNRGRSYEQYF. CDR3 coding DNA: TGTACCAGCTCACCGAACAGGGGGCGAAGCTACGAGCAGTACTTC.

This chain connects TRBV19 to TRBJ2-7; a possible D gene is TRBD2 (5 bases). There are 15 residues in the CDR3. Germline V CDR1 and CDR2: LNHDA, SQIVND (reference sequence). Between the trimmed V and J ends, which lost 1 base and 3 bases, there was a span of 13 bases. The CDR3 reads CASSIVAAAGYEQYF. The CDR3 region has the DNA TGTGCCAGTAGTATAGTCGCAGCCGCGGGCTACGAGCAGTACTTC.

V and J are TRBV7-2 and TRBJ2-6; D is unclear. With 5 bases removed from V and 3 bases from J, the gap between germline ends came to 8 bases. Per germline, CDR1 SGHTA and CDR2 FQGNSA. This CDR3 has 14 amino acids. This chain's CDR3 is CASSIMGGANVLTF. In nucleotides, the CDR3 is TGTGCCAGCAGCATAATGGGTGGGGCCAACGTCCTGACTTTC.

This clone was counted a few times. The J gene is TRBJ2-3, the V gene TRBV2; TRBD1 is a possible D gene (6 bases). The germline gives CDR1 SNHLY, CDR2 FYNNEI. The CDR3 has 15 residues. Trimming shortened V by 6 bases and J by 0 bases, and 13 bases separated the two germline ends. This CDR3 reads CASRMDRASTDTQYF. The CDR3 DNA reads TGTGCCAGCAGGATGGACAGAGCTAGCACAGATACGCAGTATTTT.

In this sample, this clone turned up a few times. This rearrangement joins TRBV5-4 to TRBJ2-3, with TRBD2 identical over 8 bases. Germline lookup yields CDR1 SGHNT and CDR2 YYREEE (reference sequence). After removal of 2 bases from V and 0 bases from J, the junction contained 5 bases not matched to a gene. The CDR3 is 16 amino acids. The CDR3 DNA is TGTGCCAGCAGCTTTCCCGGGGGGGTTAGCACAGATACGCAGTATTTT. This sequence encodes CASSFPGGVSTDTQYF.

The chain's CDR3 is CSVAQGVNTEAFF. The CDR3 DNA follows: TGCAGCGTTGCACAGGGCGTAAACACTGAAGCTTTCTTT. The chain employs TRBV29-1 and TRBJ1-1; tentative D call: TRBD1 (6 bases). Germline-derived CDR1 and CDR2 are SQVTM and ANQGSEA. This CDR3 comprises 13 residues. V was trimmed by 4 bases and J by 2 bases, leaving 11 bases between them.

This clone came up a few times. The chain recombines TRBV13 with TRBJ2-3; D is perhaps TRBD1 or TRBD2 (5 bases each). Trimming took off 5 bases at V and 5 bases at J, with 17 bases between the two ends. Germline CDR1 and CDR2: PRHDT and FYEKMQ (reference sequence). This CDR3 spans 15 amino acids. The CDR3 DNA reads TGTGCCAGCAGCACCCGGGACCACACTGTAGATACGCAGTATTTT. This sequence encodes CASSTRDHTVDTQYF.

This sequence joins TRBV9 and TRBJ2-5; 10 nucleotides align to TRBD2. The J call may be faulty, since TRBJ2-7 better matches the DNA end. The CDR3 extends over 15 amino acids. The V gene's germline CDR1 is SGDLS and CDR2 YYNGEE. Written as DNA, the CDR3 is TGTGCCAGCAGCAGTAGCGGGGGGCGCTCCTACGAGCAGTACTTC. Translated, it gives CASSSSGGRSYEQYF.

The chain carries TRBV7-2 and TRBJ1-3; D is unclear. The CDR3 extends over 13 amino acids. Germline V gene lookup returns CDR1 SGHTA and CDR2 FQGNSA. V gave up 5 bases and J gave up 4 bases, with 9 bases separating them. CDR3 coding DNA: TGTGCCAGCAGCCAGACGATGGGAAACACCATATATTTT. This encodes CASSQTMGNTIYF.

This clone was detected a few times. This rearrangement joins TRBV7-2 to TRBJ1-6, with unresolved D. This CDR3 has 15 residues. Germline V CDR1 and CDR2: SGHTA, FQGNSA. With 5 bases removed from V and 10 bases from J, the gap between germline ends came to 18 bases. This CDR3 is CASSHLERTQSPLHF. The CDR3 coding sequence is TGTGCCAGCAGCCACCTCGAGAGGACGCAGTCACCCCTCCACTTT.

This sequence joins TRBV28 and TRBJ1-4; tentative D call: TRBD1 (6 bases). CDR1 and CDR2 from the germline V gene are MDHEN and SYDVKM. CDR3 length: 15 residues. V lost 1 base, J lost 8 bases, and 14 bases lay in between. CDR3 sequence (DNA): TGTGCCAGCAGTTTATTTGCCCCAGGGGACGAAAAACTGTTTTTT. Residues: CASSLFAPGDEKLFF.

This clone was seen a few times. V usage is TRBV5-1 and J usage is TRBJ1-1, with 10 bases matching TRBD1. This CDR3 is built from 14 residues. V lost 1 base, J lost 4 bases, and 1 base stayed unmatched. CDR1 is SGHRS and CDR2 is YFSETQ in the germline V gene. The CDR3, as DNA: TGCGCCAGCAGCTTGAGGACAGGGGGCACTGAAGCTTTCTTT. Translating gives CASSLRTGGTEAFF.

Only a few counts were recorded for this clone. The chain joins TRBV11-2 to TRBJ2-3; D gene ambiguous. Trimming removed 2 bases from V and 2 bases from J, with 11 bases in between. This CDR3 is 15 amino acids long. Looked up from germline, CDR1 is SGHAT and CDR2 is FQNNGV. CDR3 DNA sequence: TGTGCCAGCAGCTTATCAGGCGGATCCACAGATACGCAGTATTTT. It yields the protein CASSLSGGSTDTQYF.

There are a few counts of this clone. V and J are TRBV6-1 and TRBJ1-4; TRBD1 matches at 10 bases. The CDR3 length is 14 residues. V gave up 3 bases and J gave up 10 bases; unmatched junction bases: 5. Per germline, CDR1 MNHNS and CDR2 SASEGT. DNA for the CDR3: TGTGCCAGCAGTGAGGGGACAGGGGCTGGAAAACTGTTTTTT. Encoded protein: CASSEGTGAGKLFF.